The 28 T cell receptor beta chains below all came from one sample that was sequenced in a study of TIL therapy for anti-PD-1-resistant metastatic lung cancer. Specified time point: pre-treatment sample, taken before nivolumab and TIL therapy. Most excised metastases sampled were pleural nodules or supraclavicular lymph nodes. The immunoSEQ assay was v3. Measured with immunoSEQ multiplex PCR; TCRdb has only the in-frame clones, and not every one. The sample yields approximately 12,000 clones, 58% seen once. The sequencing here drew on tumor tissue, taken at baseline. Source of these receptors: a person aged 30 to 80 with non-small cell lung cancer.

On this clone: An end of the junction does not agree with germline; a read error may underlie this. V is TRBV3-1 (or the pseudogene TRBV3-2) and J is TRBJ1-6; D is perhaps TRBD1 (5 bases). The germline V gene encodes CDR1 LGHDT and CDR2 YNNKEL (reference sequence). The CDR3 has 16 residues. As DNA, the CDR3 is TGTGCCAGCAGTCAAGATTCGACAGAGACCAATTCACCCCTCCACTTT. This translates into CASSQDSTETNSPLHF.

The chain carries TRBV5-5 and TRBJ2-1; no clear D. The CDR3 is 13 residues long. The V end lost 0 bases, the J end lost 6 bases, and 7 bases lay between the germline ends. Per germline, CDR1 SGHKS and CDR2 YYEKEE (reference sequence). The CDR3 DNA follows: TGTGCCAGCAGCTTGGAATGGATCAATGAGCAGTTCTTC. The encoded protein is CASSLEWINEQFF. Full variable domain (outside the CDR3, taken from reference TRBV5-5 and TRBJ2-1): DAGVTQSPTHLIKTRGQQVTLRCSPISGHKSVSWYQQVLGQGPQFIFQYYEKEERGRGNFPDRFSARQFPNYSSELNVNALLLGDSALYLCASSLEWINEQFFGPGTRLTVL.

In its sample, this clone was seen once. V gene TRBV18 combines with J gene TRBJ2-7; D unresolved. Per germline, CDR1 KGHSH and CDR2 LQKENI. The CDR3 runs 14 residues. Trimming shortened V by 0 bases and J by 7 bases, and 13 bases separated the two germline ends. In nucleotides, the CDR3 is TGTGCCAGCTCACCACCGCAGGTTTTGCGGGAGCAGTACTTC. Encoded protein: CASSPPQVLREQYF.

This chain links TRBV5-6 with TRBJ2-5, with D maybe TRBD1 (5 bases). V gave up 6 bases and J gave up 5 bases, with 14 bases separating them. The CDR3 sequence is 13 residues long. CDR1 and CDR2 (germline): SGHDT, YYEEEE. The CDR3 loop is CASNPQEMETQYF. The CDR3 DNA reads TGTGCCAGCAACCCACAGGAAATGGAGACCCAGTACTTC. Drawing the rest from reference TRBV5-6 and TRBJ2-5, the complete variable domain is DAGVTQSPTHLIKTRGQQVTLRCSPKSGHDTVSWYQQALGQGPQFIFQYYEEEERQRGNFPDRFSGHQFPNYSSELNVNALLLGDSALYLCASNPQEMETQYFGPGTRLLVL.

The chain carries TRBV5-5 and TRBJ2-5, with 7 bases identical to TRBD1. CDR1 is SGHKS, CDR2 YYEKEE, per germline (reference sequence). The V segment lost 4 bases and the J segment 6 bases; nucleotides outside the gene matches: 9. There are 14 residues in the CDR3. This chain's CDR3 is CASSQGVLIQTQYF. CDR3 sequence (DNA): TGTGCCAGCAGCCAGGGGGTGCTGATACAGACCCAGTACTTC.

The CDR3 coding sequence is TGTGCCTGGGGGACAGGGGGCACAGATACGCAGTATTTT. Protein sequence: CAWGTGGTDTQYF. The V call is TRBV30, the J call TRBJ2-3; 10 bases are a match to TRBD1. V was pared by 5 bases and J by 1 base, with 0 bases of the junction left unmatched. In germline, CDR1 is GTSNPN, CDR2 SVGIG (reference sequence). This CDR3 comprises 13 residues.

The DNA of the CDR3 is TGTGCCAGCAGCGAACCGGGACGGAGCTCCTACGAGCAGTACTTC. Translating it yields CASSEPGRSSYEQYF. V gene TRBV28 combines with J gene TRBJ2-7; D might be TRBD1 or TRBD2, each matching 5 bases. The germline V gene encodes CDR1 MDHEN and CDR2 SYDVKM. The CDR3 extends over 15 amino acids. The germline V and J ends were trimmed by 6 bases and 0 bases, with 15 bases remaining between them.

This clone was counted only a few times. This chain connects TRBV30 to TRBJ1-3, with TRBD1 matching over 7 bases. Germline V gene lookup returns CDR1 GTSNPN and CDR2 SVGIG (reference sequence). The CDR3 contains 15 residues. V was clipped by 6 bases and J by 5 bases; unmatched bases: 13. This CDR3 is CACASGTVGRNTIYF. The CDR3 DNA reads TGTGCCTGCGCTTCCGGGACAGTTGGAAGAAACACCATATATTTT.

The gene calls are TRBV6-5 and TRBJ1-5; the D gene is possibly TRBD1 (6 bases). This CDR3 is built from 13 residues. The germline V gene has CDR1 MNHEY and CDR2 SVGAGI. V lost 8 bases to trimming and J lost 4 bases, with 12 bases between them. In DNA form, the CDR3 reads TGTGCCAGCGGACAGTCCGTGAATCAGCCCCAGCATTTT. Amino acid sequence: CASGQSVNQPQHF.

This clone turned up a few times. This chain uses TRBV3-1 (or the pseudogene TRBV3-2) with TRBJ1-4; D is ambiguous. The CDR3 has 13 residues. CDR1 and CDR2 from the germline V gene are LGHDT and YNNKEL (reference sequence). The V gene lost 1 base and the J gene lost 7 bases, with 7 bases spanning the gap. CDR3 bases: TGTGCCAGCAGCCAAGCGGACGGTGAAAAACTGTTTTTT. Translated: CASSQADGEKLFF.

The CDR3 nucleotides read TGTGCCAGCAGTCGTACCGGGACTAGCGGGAGGAATGAGCAGTTCTTC. It encodes CASSRTGTSGRNEQFF. The chain has TRBV28 and TRBJ2-1, with TRBD2 matching 15 bases. V lost 5 bases, J lost 7 bases, and 6 bases stayed unmatched. In germline, CDR1 is MDHEN, CDR2 SYDVKM. The CDR3 is made up of 16 amino acids.

In its sample, this clone was seen a few times. This rearrangement joins TRBV4-1 to TRBJ2-7; 7 bases align to TRBD1. Germline loops: CDR1 MGHRA, CDR2 YSYEKL. The CDR3 covers 15 residues. The ends lost 4 bases at V and 6 bases at J; junction bases unmatched: 12. CDR3 DNA: TGCGCCAGCAGCCCACTCACACAGGGGAGCGGCGAGCAGTACTTC. Amino acid sequence: CASSPLTQGSGEQYF.

Relative to its sample, this clone is large (0.1 to 1%). This chain uses TRBV7-9 with TRBJ2-7, with 7 bases identical to TRBD2. Germline assignment: CDR1 SEHNR and CDR2 FQNEAQ (reference sequence). The CDR3 is made up of 13 amino acids. With 6 bases clipped from V and 3 bases from J, the junction kept 5 bases outside the gene matches. In DNA, the CDR3 is TGTGCCAGCAGATCCCGCGGGGGCTACGAGCAGTACTTC. Amino acids: CASRSRGGYEQYF.

This clone was detected a few times. J is TRBJ2-3 and V is TRBV5-1, with D tentatively TRBD2 (6 bases). Germline V lookup: CDR1 SGHRS, CDR2 YFSETQ. V was trimmed by 0 bases and J by 6 bases, leaving 8 bases between them. The CDR3 is 13 amino acids. The CDR3 loop reads CASSLVRGDTQYF. The CDR3 DNA sequence: TGCGCCAGCAGCTTGGTACGGGGGGATACGCAGTATTTT.

This clone was detected only once. The J gene is TRBJ2-7, the V gene TRBV7-8; 9 nucleotides line up with TRBD2. V was clipped by 6 bases and J by 5 bases; unmatched bases: 5. The CDR3 runs to 13 residues. Germline V lookup: CDR1 SGHVS, CDR2 FQNEAQ. The CDR3 is CASSFSGSNEQYF. The CDR3 DNA reads as TGTGCCAGCAGTTTTAGCGGGAGCAACGAGCAGTACTTC.

The chain couples TRBV27 to TRBJ2-2; 7 bases are a match to TRBD2. The CDR3 is made up of 12 amino acids. The germline CDR1 and CDR2 sequences are MNHEY and SMNVEV (reference sequence). V lost 6 bases and J lost 7; bases outside the gene matches: 2. The CDR3 DNA sequence: TGTGCCAGCAGGCCGGGGGGCGGGGAGCTGTTTTTT. It specifies CASRPGGGELFF.

The rearrangement joins TRBV4-1 to TRBJ1-6; TRBD1 might be the D (5 bases). Trimming took off 0 bases at V and 5 bases at J, with 14 bases between the two ends. CDR1 and CDR2 (germline): MGHRA, YSYEKL. CDR3 length: 17 residues. This chain's CDR3 is CASSQEGGGHDNSPLHF. CDR3 nucleotides: TGCGCCAGCAGCCAAGAGGGGGGGGGTCACGATAATTCACCCCTCCACTTT.

J is TRBJ2-7 and V is TRBV30; D not certain. CDR3 length: 11 amino acids. Trimming pared 3 bases from V and 3 bases from J, leaving 6 bases between. Germline V gene data show CDR1 as GTSNPN and CDR2 as SVGIG (reference sequence). CDR3 region: CAWSPNYEQYF. In DNA, the CDR3 is TGTGCCTGGAGCCCCAACTACGAGCAGTACTTC.

V gene TRBV9 combines with J gene TRBJ2-1; D is perhaps TRBD2 (7 bases). CDR1 and CDR2 from the germline V gene are SGDLS and YYNGEE. The CDR3 has 15 amino acids. V was clipped by 2 bases and J by 2 bases, with 11 bases between them. In DNA form, the CDR3 reads TGTGCCAGCAGCGTTGGGGGGGCCGCCTACAATGAGCAGTTCTTC. This translates into CASSVGGAAYNEQFF.

This clone occurred once. This chain joins TRBV5-6 and TRBJ1-5; D is unclear. Trimming shortened V by 2 bases and J by 0 bases, and 15 bases separated the two germline ends. CDR1 is SGHDT and CDR2 is YYEEEE in the germline V gene. The CDR3 totals 17 residues. CDR3 in DNA: TGTGCCAGCAGCTTTAATCATCGTGCGGATAGCAATCAGCCCCAGCATTTT. Amino acid sequence: CASSFNHRADSNQPQHF.

There are a few counts of this clone. This chain uses TRBV7-2 with TRBJ2-7; maybe TRBD2 (5 bases). The CDR3 loop spans 13 amino acids. Trimming removed 5 bases at V and 3 bases at J, with 11 bases between. Germline loops: CDR1 SGHTA, CDR2 FQGNSA. CDR3 bases: TGTGCCAGCAGCCAAGGACTGGGCTACGAGCAGTACTTC. Encoded protein: CASSQGLGYEQYF.

The chain is built from TRBV25-1 and TRBJ1-1, with no clear D. This CDR3 comprises 13 residues. Germline CDR1 reads MGHDK; CDR2 reads SYGVNS. V gave up 3 bases and J gave up 11 bases, with 16 bases separating them. CDR3 bases: TGTGCCAGCAGTGACCGGTCCCCGGCGAGCGCTTTCTTT. This sequence encodes CASSDRSPASAFF.

This clone was observed a few times. For the CDR3, the DNA is TGTGCCAGCAGTTCCCTCCCATTTGGGCAGCCCCAGCATTTT. Protein: CASSSLPFGQPQHF. The rearrangement uses TRBV28 and TRBJ1-5, with no clear D. The CDR3 is made up of 14 amino acids. Trimming cost V 4 bases and J 7 bases, with 14 bases left between them. Germline V gene data show CDR1 as MDHEN and CDR2 as SYDVKM.

The chain joins TRBV9 to TRBJ2-3; 8 positions agree with TRBD1. Germline V gene lookup returns CDR1 SGDLS and CDR2 YYNGEE. The CDR3 runs to 13 residues. V was clipped by 5 bases and J by 4 bases; unmatched bases: 3. CDR3 residues: CASSPGGSDTQYF. Written as DNA, the CDR3 is TGTGCCAGCAGTCCAGGGGGCTCAGATACGCAGTATTTT.

The rearrangement uses TRBV4-1 and TRBJ1-2, with D uncertain. This CDR3 is built from 15 residues. Trimming took 4 bases from V and 0 from J, leaving 12 bases between them. Looked up from germline, CDR1 is MGHRA and CDR2 is YSYEKL. CDR3 DNA: TGCGCCAGCAGCCCTCCGGGCCACTCTAACTATGGCTACACCTTC. It yields the protein CASSPPGHSNYGYTF.

The genes are TRBV18 and TRBJ2-2; 8 nucleotides agree with TRBD2. Looked up from germline, CDR1 is KGHSH and CDR2 is LQKENI. V dropped 2 bases and J dropped 5; count of bases not matched to a gene: 1. The CDR3 consists of 14 residues. CDR3 residues: CASSPGLATGELFF. For the CDR3, the DNA is TGTGCCAGCTCACCAGGACTAGCTACCGGGGAGCTGTTTTTT.

This clone came up a few times. The rearrangement links TRBV28 to TRBJ1-2, with D perhaps matching TRBD1 (5 bases). Germline V CDR1 and CDR2: MDHEN, SYDVKM. The CDR3 loop spans 14 amino acids. The germline V and J ends were trimmed by 5 bases and 1 base, with 11 bases remaining between them. CDR3 in DNA: TGTGCCAGCAGTGGGGACCCTCTTAACTATGGCTACACCTTC. Its protein product is CASSGDPLNYGYTF.

The gene calls are TRBV6-4 and TRBJ2-3; D is possibly TRBD2 (6 bases). Per germline, CDR1 MRHNA and CDR2 SNTAGT. V lost 7 bases and J lost 0, with 17 bases in between. This CDR3 region has 16 residues. The CDR3: CASMAGLSISTDTQYF. Written as DNA, the CDR3 is TGTGCCAGCATGGCCGGACTATCAATTAGCACAGATACGCAGTATTTT.